Listed below are T cell receptor beta chains from one sample, sequenced in a study of shared clonotypes between healthy human individuals. Produced via immunoSEQ multiplex PCR; TCRdb's table is partial and in-frame only. The profile shows more than 2 million clones, 85% to 95% of them singletons. Input material: naive CD4+ T cells sorted from blood. The receptors were sampled from a man between 18 and 35 years old in good health. Each CDR3 is given with its conserved first and last residue. The D gene is left open where the match is weak.

d_gene	v_gene	j_gene	CDR3nt	CDR3aa
TRBD1	TRBV10-3	TRBJ1-4	TGTGCCATCAGTGAGCAGACAGGGGTCAATGAAAAACTGTTTTTT	CAISEQTGVNEKLFF
.	TRBV18	TRBJ1-1	TGTGCCAGCTCACCCGCTTCGACTGAAGCTTTCTTT	CASSPASTEAFF
.	TRBV2	TRBJ1-3	TGTGCCAGCAGGAGTGGAGGAAACACCATATATTTT	CASRSGGNTIYF
.	TRBV27	TRBJ2-7	TGTGCCACTCCCCTCCGGTCCTACGAGCAGTACTTC	CATPLRSYEQYF
.	TRBV25-1	TRBJ2-7	TGTGCCAGCCGCCGAGGGGACGAGCAGTACTTC	CASRRGDEQYF
TRBD1	TRBV29-1	TRBJ2-6	TGCAGCGTTGCAGACAGGGGGTCCCGATTATCTGGGGCCAACGTCCTGACTTTC	CSVADRGSRLSGANVLTF
TRBD1	TRBV5-4	TRBJ1-6	TGTGCCAGCAGCTCTGGACAGGGGCACAATTCACCCCTCCACTTT	CASSSGQGHNSPLHF
.	TRBV7-9	TRBJ1-3	TGTGCCAGCAGCTCCGACACTCACTCTGGAAACACCATATATTTT	CASSSDTHSGNTIYF
.	TRBV9	TRBJ2-2	TGTGCCAGCAGCGTACTAGCGACGGCCGGGGAGCTGTTTTTT	CASSVLATAGELFF
TRBD1	TRBV5-6	TRBJ2-7	TGTGCCAGCAGCTTGCGGCAGGGGGCTGGCGAGCAGTACTTC	CASSLRQGAGEQYF
TRBD1	TRBV27	TRBJ2-7	TGTGCCAGCAGTTTAGGGGGTCAGGGGGCTTACGAGCAGTACTTC	CASSLGGQGAYEQYF
TRBD2	TRBV10-2	TRBJ2-4	TGCGCCAGCAGTGTATCCAGCGGGGACCCAGCCAAAAACATTCAGTACTTC	CASSVSSGDPAKNIQYF
.	TRBV25-1	TRBJ1-5	TGTGCCAGCGATGACGGAATTAATCAGCCCCAGCATTTT	CASDDGINQPQHF
.	TRBV6-5	TRBJ1-6	TGTGCCAGCACCCCCGGCGGGGGGCTGAATTCACCCCTCCACTTT	CASTPGGGLNSPLHF
.	TRBV6-5	TRBJ1-2	TGTGCCAGCAGTTATGGGGGACCCCCCTATGGCTACACCTTC	CASSYGGPPYGYTF